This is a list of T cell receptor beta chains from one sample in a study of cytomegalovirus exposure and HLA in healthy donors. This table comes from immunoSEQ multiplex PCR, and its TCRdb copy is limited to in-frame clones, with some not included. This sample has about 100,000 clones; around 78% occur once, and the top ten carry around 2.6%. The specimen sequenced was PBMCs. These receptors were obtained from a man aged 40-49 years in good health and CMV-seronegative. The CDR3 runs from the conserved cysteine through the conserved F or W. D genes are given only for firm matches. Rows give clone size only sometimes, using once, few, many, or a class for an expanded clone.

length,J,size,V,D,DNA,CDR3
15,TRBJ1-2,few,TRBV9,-,TGTGCCAGCAGCGTAGGAGGCAACTCTAACTATGGCTACACCTTC,CASSVGGNSNYGYTF
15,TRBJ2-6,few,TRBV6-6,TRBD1,TGTGCCAGCAGTTGGGACAGCTCTGGGGCCAACGTCCTGACTTTC,CASSWDSSGANVLTF
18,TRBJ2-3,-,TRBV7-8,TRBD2,TGTGCCAGCAGCCCAAAGGAGGGGAGACAGCGGGGCGCAGATACGCAGTATTTT,CASSPKEGRQRGADTQYF
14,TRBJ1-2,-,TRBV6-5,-,TGTGCCAGCCACCAGCTCAGGGGCAACTATGGCTACACCTTC,CASHQLRGNYGYTF
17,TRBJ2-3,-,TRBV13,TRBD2,TGTGCCAGCAGCGCACCCACGGCTAGCGGGGGGGCATATACGCAGTATTTT,CASSAPTASGGAYTQYF
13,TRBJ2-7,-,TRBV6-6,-,TGTGCCAGCAGTTACTCCAGCTCCTACGAGCAGTACTTC,CASSYSSSYEQYF
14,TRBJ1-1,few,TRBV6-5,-,TGTGCCAGCAGTTCACTTCAGGGCAACACTGAAGCTTTCTTT,CASSSLQGNTEAFF
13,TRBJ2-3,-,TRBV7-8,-,TGTGCCAGCAGCCTAGAATCCTTGGCCACGCAGTATTTT,CASSLESLATQYF
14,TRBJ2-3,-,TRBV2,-,TGTGCCAGCGGCAGTCTAGCAAGGGCAGATACGCAGTATTTT,CASGSLARADTQYF
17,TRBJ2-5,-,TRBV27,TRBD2,TGTGCCAGCAGTGCCTGGAAGAAGCGGGGGGGACAAGAGACCCAGTACTTC,CASSAWKKRGGQETQYF
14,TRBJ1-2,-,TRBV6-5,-,TGTGCCAGCAGCTTCAGGGAAGGGGACTATGGCTACACCTTC,CASSFREGDYGYTF
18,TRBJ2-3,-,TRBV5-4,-,TGTGCCAGCAGGCCCCCGAGCGATGGGGCCCTATTCACAGATACGCAGTATTTT,CASRPPSDGALFTDTQYF
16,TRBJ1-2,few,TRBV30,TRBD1,TGTGCCTGGCACCGGGACAGGGCACGGAATAACTATGGCTACACCTTC,CAWHRDRARNNYGYTF
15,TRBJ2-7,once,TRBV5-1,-,TGCGCCAGCAGCGCGTTACAGGGCTCCCTCTACGAGCAGTACTTC,CASSALQGSLYEQYF
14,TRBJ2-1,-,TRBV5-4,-,TGTGCCAGCAGCTTGATGAGAGGAGGCGATGAGCAGTTCTTC,CASSLMRGGDEQFF
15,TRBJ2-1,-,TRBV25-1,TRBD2,TGTGCCAGCAGTGATAGCGGGGGGGCGGGGAATGAGCAGTTCTTC,CASSDSGGAGNEQFF
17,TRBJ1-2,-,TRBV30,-,TGTGCCTGGAGCCCAAATTCCGGGACACCTTCTAACTATGGCTACACCTTC,CAWSPNSGTPSNYGYTF
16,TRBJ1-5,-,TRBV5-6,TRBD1,TGTGCCAGCAGCTTGAGGACAGGGGGTGGAGGAGAGCCCCAGCATTTT,CASSLRTGGGGEPQHF
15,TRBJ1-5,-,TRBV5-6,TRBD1,TGTGCCAGCAGCACTGGGACAGCTCACAATCAGCCCCAGCATTTT,CASSTGTAHNQPQHF
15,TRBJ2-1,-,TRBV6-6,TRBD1,TGTGCCAGCAGCTTCCTAGGACAGGGCTACAATGAGCAGTTCTTC,CASSFLGQGYNEQFF
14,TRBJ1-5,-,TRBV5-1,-,TGCGCCAGCAGCATGGACAGCCGCAATCAGCCCCAGCATTTT,CASSMDSRNQPQHF
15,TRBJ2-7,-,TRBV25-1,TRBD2,TGTGCCAGCAGTAAATTACTAGCGGGGACCTACGAGCAGTACTTC,CASSKLLAGTYEQYF
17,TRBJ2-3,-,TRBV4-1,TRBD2,TGCGCCAGCAGCCAAGATGAAGCTAGCGGGGGAACCCGGTTGCAGTATTTT,CASSQDEASGGTRLQYF
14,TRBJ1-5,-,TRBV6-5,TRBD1,TGTGCCAGCAGGCGACAGGGGAGCAATCAGCCCCAGCATTTT,CASRRQGSNQPQHF
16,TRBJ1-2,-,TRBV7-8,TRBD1,TGTGCCAGCAGCTTGTGGACAGGGGGCGCTGACTATGGCTACACCTTC,CASSLWTGGADYGYTF
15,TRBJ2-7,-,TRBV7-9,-,TGTGCCAGCAGCTCTCCCTTGGACTACTCCTACGAGCAGTACTTC,CASSSPLDYSYEQYF
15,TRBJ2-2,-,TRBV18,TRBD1,TGTGCCAGCTCACAACCAGGGGGCGGCTCCGGGGAGCTGTTTTTT,CASSQPGGGSGELFF
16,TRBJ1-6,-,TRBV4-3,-,TGCGCCAGCAGCCAAGATTGGAGGTCCTATAATTCACCCCTCCACTTT,CASSQDWRSYNSPLHF
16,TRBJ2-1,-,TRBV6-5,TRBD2,TGTGCCAGCAGTTACTCGGGCGGGGGCTCCTACAATGAGCAGTTCTTC,CASSYSGGGSYNEQFF
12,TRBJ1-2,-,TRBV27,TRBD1,TGTGCCAGCAGGGGACAGGGCTATGGCTACACCTTC,CASRGQGYGYTF
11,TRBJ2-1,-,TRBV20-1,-,TGCAGTGCTGCCCTAGCCAATGAGCAGTTCTTC,CSAALANEQFF
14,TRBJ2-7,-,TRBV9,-,TGTGCCAGCAGCCCTAGCGTAACACTCTACGAGCAGTACTTC,CASSPSVTLYEQYF
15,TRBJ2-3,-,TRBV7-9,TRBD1,TGTGCCAGCAGCTGGGGACAGGCGAGCACAGATACGCAGTATTTT,CASSWGQASTDTQYF
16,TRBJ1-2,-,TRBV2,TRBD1,TGTGCCAGCAGCGTTGTAGGGACAGGGGGAAACTATGGCTACACCTTC,CASSVVGTGGNYGYTF
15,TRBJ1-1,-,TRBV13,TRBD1,TGTGCCAGCAGCAATAAAGCAGGGGGCGAGACTGAAGCTTTCTTT,CASSNKAGGETEAFF
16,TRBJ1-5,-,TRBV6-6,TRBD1,TGTGCCAGCAGTTACTCGCCGACAGGGGGCAATCAGCCCCAGCATTTT,CASSYSPTGGNQPQHF
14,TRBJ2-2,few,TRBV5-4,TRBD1,TGTGCTCCCCCAGGGGACAGTAACACCGGGGAGCTGTTTTTT,CAPPGDSNTGELFF
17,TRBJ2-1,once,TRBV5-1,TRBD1,TGCGCCAGCAGCTCCCATCCGGGACAGGGCTTAGGGAATGAGCAGTTCTTC,CASSSHPGQGLGNEQFF
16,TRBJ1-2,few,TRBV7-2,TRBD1,TGTGCCAGCAGCTTAGGAGGGGGCCCATATAACTATGGCTACACCTTC,CASSLGGGPYNYGYTF
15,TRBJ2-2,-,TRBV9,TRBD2,TGTGCCAGCAGCGTTACTAGCGGGGGGACCGGGGAGCTGTTTTTT,CASSVTSGGTGELFF
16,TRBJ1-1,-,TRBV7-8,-,TGTGCCAGCAGCCTAGTGGCCAGGGGATTATCGGTGCGGGCTTTCTTT,CASSLVARGLSVRAFF
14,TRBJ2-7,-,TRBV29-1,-,TGCAGCGTCTGCAGGGCGCGGTCGTCCTACGAGCAGTACTTC,CSVCRARSSYEQYF
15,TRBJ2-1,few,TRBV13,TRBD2,TGTGCCAGCAGCTCACGGACTAGCGGGGTTAATGAGCAGTTCTTC,CASSSRTSGVNEQFF
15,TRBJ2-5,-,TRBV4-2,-,TGTGCCAGCAGCCAAAACAGGGGAGGACAAGAGACCCAGTACTTC,CASSQNRGGQETQYF
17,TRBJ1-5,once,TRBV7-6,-,TGTGCCAGCAGCTTAGGGGAGGGTGAAGGTTTGGATCAGCCCCAGCATTTT,CASSLGEGEGLDQPQHF
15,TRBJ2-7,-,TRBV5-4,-,TGTGCCAGCAGCTTGATGGCGGCCTACTCCTACGAGCAGTACTTC,CASSLMAAYSYEQYF
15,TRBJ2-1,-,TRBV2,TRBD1,TGTGCCAGCAGTGCATTGGACAGGGGAGGGAATGAGCAGTTCTTC,CASSALDRGGNEQFF
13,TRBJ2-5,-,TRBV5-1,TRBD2,TGCGCCAGCAGTACGGGACTAGCAGAGACCCAGTACTTC,CASSTGLAETQYF
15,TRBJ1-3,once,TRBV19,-,TGTGCCACCGGGAGTGGGCGGCTCTCTGGAAACACCATATATTTT,CATGSGRLSGNTIYF
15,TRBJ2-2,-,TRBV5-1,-,TGCGCCAGCAGCTGGGAACCCGGGGGCACCGGGGAGCTGTTTTTT,CASSWEPGGTGELFF
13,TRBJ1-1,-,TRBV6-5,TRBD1,TGTGCCAGCAGCCGCGGACAGGAAACTGAAGCTTTCTTT,CASSRGQETEAFF
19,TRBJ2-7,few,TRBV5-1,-,TGCGCCAGCAGCTTGGCCGGGACTTCGGGGGGCGATTATCCATACGAGCAGTACTTC,CASSLAGTSGGDYPYEQYF
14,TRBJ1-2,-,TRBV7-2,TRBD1,TGTGCCAGCAGCTCCCGACAGGGCCCGGAGGGCTACACCTTC,CASSSRQGPEGYTF
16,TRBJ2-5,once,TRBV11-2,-,TGTGCCAGCAGCTTACCTTCGAAGGGCAGGAGGGAGACCCAGTACTTC,CASSLPSKGRRETQYF
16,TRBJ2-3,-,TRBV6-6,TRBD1,TGTGCCAGCAGTTTCGCCGGGACAGGGGGCGCTGATACGCAGTATTTT,CASSFAGTGGADTQYF
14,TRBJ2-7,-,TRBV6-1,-,TGTGCCAGCAGTTATGAAGGCGGCTCCTACGAGCAGTACTTC,CASSYEGGSYEQYF
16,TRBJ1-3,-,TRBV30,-,TGTGCCTGGAGTGTACTCGACAGGCGCTCTGGAAACACCATATATTTT,CAWSVLDRRSGNTIYF
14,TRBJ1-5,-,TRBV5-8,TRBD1,TGTGCCAGCAGCCCCTGGGACAGAAATCAGCCCCAGCATTTT,CASSPWDRNQPQHF